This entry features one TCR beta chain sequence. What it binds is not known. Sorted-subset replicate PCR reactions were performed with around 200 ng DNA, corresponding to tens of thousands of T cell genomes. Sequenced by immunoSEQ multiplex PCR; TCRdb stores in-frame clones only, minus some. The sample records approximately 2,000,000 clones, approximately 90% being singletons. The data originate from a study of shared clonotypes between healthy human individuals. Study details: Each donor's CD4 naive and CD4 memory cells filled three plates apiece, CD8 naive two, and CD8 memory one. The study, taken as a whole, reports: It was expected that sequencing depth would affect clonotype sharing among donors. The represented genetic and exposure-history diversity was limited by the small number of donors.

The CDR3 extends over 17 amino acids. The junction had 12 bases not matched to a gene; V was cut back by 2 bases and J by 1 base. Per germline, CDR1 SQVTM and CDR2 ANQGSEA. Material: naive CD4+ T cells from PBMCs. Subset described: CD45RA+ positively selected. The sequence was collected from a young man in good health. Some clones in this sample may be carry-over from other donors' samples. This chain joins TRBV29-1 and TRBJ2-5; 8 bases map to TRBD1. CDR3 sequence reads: CSVESSYRTGRQETQYF. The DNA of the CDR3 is TGCAGCGTTGAATCGTCGTATAGGACAGGGCGCCAAGAGACCCAGTACTTC.